This T cell receptor (beta chain) comes out of a study of CD8 T cells in Susac syndrome. Study details: Among the Susac syndrome patients sequenced, 5 or 6 had active disease and under 10 were in remission. At blood draw, Susac syndrome patients were therapy-naive, on corticosteroids, or on intravenous immunoglobulin alone.

For this clonotype: Antigen unknown.

Germline trimming cut 0 bases from V and 1 base from J; bases unmatched to any gene: 2. The CDR3 runs 16 residues. Germline values: CDR1 SGHRS, CDR2 YFSETQ. The patients with Susac syndrome satisfied recently defined diagnostic criteria for either definite or probable disease. Overall study findings and caveats: The CD4+ T cell repertoires from Susac syndrome exhibited no clonal expansion.

cDNA came from around 0.5 to 1 ug RNA primed by random hexamers. TCRdb reanalysed the immunoSEQ multiplex PCR reads using MiXCR and keeps one entry per CDR3 protein. Here the sample spans 100,000 to 150,000 distinct CDR3 sequences, roughly 95% being singletons. The chain recombines TRBV5-1 with TRBJ2-1; TRBD2 aligns across 9 bases. The sequenced material came from CD4+ T cells from PBMCs. This sequence was found in a human donor with Susac syndrome. CDR3 loop: CASSLASGASYNEQFF. CDR3 nucleotide sequence: TGCGCCAGCAGCTTGGCTAGCGGGGCTTCCTACAATGAGCAGTTCTTC.